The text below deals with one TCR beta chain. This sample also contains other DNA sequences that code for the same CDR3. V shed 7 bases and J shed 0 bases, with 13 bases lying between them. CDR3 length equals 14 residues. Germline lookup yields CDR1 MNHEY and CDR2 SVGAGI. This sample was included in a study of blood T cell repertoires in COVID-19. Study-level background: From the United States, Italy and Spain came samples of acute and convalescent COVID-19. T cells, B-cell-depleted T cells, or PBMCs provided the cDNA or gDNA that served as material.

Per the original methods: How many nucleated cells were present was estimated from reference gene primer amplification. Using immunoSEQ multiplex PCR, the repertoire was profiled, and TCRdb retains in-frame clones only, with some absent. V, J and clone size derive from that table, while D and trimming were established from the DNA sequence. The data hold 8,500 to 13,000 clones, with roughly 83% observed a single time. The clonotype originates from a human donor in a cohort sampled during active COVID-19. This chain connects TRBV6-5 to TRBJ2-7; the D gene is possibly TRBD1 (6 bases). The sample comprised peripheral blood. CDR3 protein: CASIQGDSSYEQYF. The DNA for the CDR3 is TGTGCCAGCATACAGGGAGACAGCTCCTACGAGCAGTACTTC.